A single sample is the source of the 32 T cell receptor beta chains below, sequenced in a study of T cell responses to AZD1222 COVID-19 vaccine. Profiled with immunoSEQ multiplex PCR; TCRdb holds only in-frame clones, not every one. Here the sample spans under 150,000 clones, 75% to 95% being singletons. The material sequenced was peripheral blood, taken on day 0 of MenACWY control vaccination. Receptor source: an adult in good health.

With regard to this clone: Distinct nucleotide sequences in the sample also encode this CDR3. The chain is built from TRBV5-1 and TRBJ1-3; D call uncertain. Looked up from germline, CDR1 is SGHRS and CDR2 is YFSETQ. Trimming shortened V by 0 bases and J by 1 base, and 5 bases separated the two germline ends. The CDR3 sequence is 14 residues long. CDR3 residues: CASSLGGSGNTIYF. CDR3 nucleotides: TGCGCCAGCAGCTTGGGAGGATCTGGAAACACCATATATTTT.

The rearrangement uses TRBV18 and TRBJ1-4; D gene unclear. This CDR3 is built from 14 residues. Trimming pared 6 bases from V and 1 base from J, leaving 9 bases between. Germline CDR1 KGHSH, CDR2 LQKENI. The CDR3 here is CASSSRRTNEKLFF. The CDR3 DNA is TGTGCCAGCTCGTCTCGGCGAACTAATGAAAAACTGTTTTTT. The whole variable domain, remainder taken from reference TRBV18 and TRBJ1-4, is NAGVMQNPRHLVRRRGQEARLRCSPMKGHSHVYWYRQLPEEGLKFMVYLQKENIIDESGMPKERFSAEFPKEGPSILRIQQVVRGDSAAYFCASSSRRTNEKLFFGSGTQLSVL.

The chain links TRBV7-3 to TRBJ2-7; 9 nucleotides line up with TRBD1. Unmatched junction bases numbered 5, after V lost 5 bases and J lost 6 bases. Germline-derived CDR1 and CDR2 are SGHTA and FQGTGA. The CDR3 is made up of 13 amino acids. CDR3 sequence (DNA): TGTGCCAGCAGCCTGGGACAGGGTGCCGAGCAGTACTTC. Its protein is CASSLGQGAEQYF.

The chain employs TRBV6-5 and TRBJ1-2; D is undetermined. Per germline, CDR1 MNHEY and CDR2 SVGAGI. With 2 bases removed from V and 4 bases from J, the gap between germline ends came to 17 bases. CDR3 length: 16 amino acids. CDR3: CASSYGRNLGSYGYTF. The CDR3 coding sequence is TGTGCCAGCAGTTACGGCAGGAATTTAGGTAGCTATGGCTACACCTTC.

V is TRBV18 and J is TRBJ2-3; D not certain. Germline values: CDR1 KGHSH, CDR2 LQKENI. V dropped 5 bases and J dropped 0 bases, with 3 bases sitting between them. CDR3 length: 12 residues. As DNA, the CDR3 is TGTGCCAGCTCAGTTAGCACAGATACGCAGTATTTT. Translating it yields CASSVSTDTQYF.

This chain joins TRBV19 and TRBJ1-3; D is ambiguous. With 7 bases removed from V and 2 bases from J, the gap between germline ends came to 12 bases. This CDR3 is built from 14 residues. CDR1 is LNHDA, CDR2 SQIVND, per germline (reference sequence). For the CDR3, the DNA is TGTGCCAGTACCCCATGGAGGGCTGGAAACACCATATATTTT. This encodes CASTPWRAGNTIYF.

This clone was counted a single time. The chain links TRBV2 to TRBJ1-2; the match to TRBD1 covers 9 bases. V shed 6 bases and J 6 bases; nucleotides not matched to a gene: 5. CDR3 length: 13 amino acids. Per germline, CDR1 SNHLY and CDR2 FYNNEI. The CDR3 region has the DNA TGTGCCAGCAGCGCTACAGGGGGCAATGGCTACACCTTC. This codes for CASSATGGNGYTF.

J is TRBJ2-6 and V is TRBV7-3, with a possible D match to TRBD1 (6 bases). The CDR3 consists of 15 residues. Germline CDR1 is SGHTA and CDR2 is FQGTGA. Trimming stripped 5 bases from V and 4 bases from J, with 12 bases between. The DNA of the CDR3 is TGTGCCAGCAGCCCCGGGACAATCGGGGCCAACGTCCTGACTTTC. Translation: CASSPGTIGANVLTF.

V gene TRBV5-1 combines with J gene TRBJ1-1; TRBD1 matches at 8 bases. With V trimmed by 4 bases and J by 1 base, 6 bases remained unmatched. CDR3 length equals 15 residues. In germline, CDR1 is SGHRS, CDR2 YFSETQ. In DNA form, the CDR3 reads TGCGCCAGCAGCCAGGGACAGGTGGCGAACACTGAAGCTTTCTTT. This sequence encodes CASSQGQVANTEAFF.

The V gene is TRBV5-5, the J gene TRBJ2-7; D not certain. V dropped 1 base and J dropped 6 bases, with 5 bases sitting between them. The germline gives CDR1 SGHKS, CDR2 YYEKEE (reference sequence). The CDR3 has 11 amino acids. In DNA, the CDR3 is TGTGCCAGCAGCTTGTTATCCGAGCAGTACTTC. Amino acids: CASSLLSEQYF.

The rearrangement uses TRBV9 and TRBJ2-7; D may be TRBD1 (5 bases). CDR1 is SGDLS, CDR2 YYNGEE, per germline. The CDR3 is 16 residues long. V was trimmed by 2 bases and J by 3 bases, leaving 18 bases between them. CDR3 DNA: TGTGCCAGCAGCGTTCAGGGCGCCCCAACCCTCTACGAGCAGTACTTC. This encodes CASSVQGAPTLYEQYF.

The CDR3, as DNA: TGTGCCAGCAGCCAAGATAGGGCTAGCGGGGAAACCGGGGAGCTGTTTTTT. Amino acids: CASSQDRASGETGELFF. V and J are TRBV3-1 (or the pseudogene TRBV3-2) and TRBJ2-2; TRBD2 matches at 9 bases. The V gene's germline CDR1 is LGHDT and CDR2 YNNKEL (reference sequence). This CDR3 comprises 17 residues. Trimming cost V 0 bases and J 5 bases; bases outside gene matches: 7.

This chain connects TRBV4-1 to TRBJ2-7; D uncertain. V was trimmed by 4 bases and J by 3 bases, leaving 10 bases between them. Germline V gene lookup returns CDR1 MGHRA and CDR2 YSYEKL. The CDR3 covers 13 residues. The CDR3: CASSLLPNYEQYF. In DNA, the CDR3 is TGCGCCAGCAGCCTACTCCCCAACTACGAGCAGTACTTC.

The chain joins TRBV5-8 to TRBJ1-2; TRBD1 is a possible D gene (5 bases). The V gene lost 0 bases and the J gene lost 8 bases, with 11 bases spanning the gap. Germline-derived CDR1 and CDR2 are SGHTS and YDEGEE. The CDR3 extends over 13 amino acids. This CDR3 is CASSLGGTRGYTF. The CDR3 nucleotides are TGTGCCAGCAGCTTGGGGGGCACGCGGGGCTACACCTTC.

The chain is built from TRBV6-4 and TRBJ2-6, with a weak D call TRBD1 (6 bases). The V gene lost 5 bases and the J gene lost 0 bases, with 11 bases spanning the gap. This CDR3 comprises 16 residues. The germline gives CDR1 MRHNA, CDR2 SNTAGT. CDR3 sequence: CASSPRTDSGANVLTF. The CDR3 DNA sequence: TGTGCCAGCAGTCCAAGGACAGACTCTGGGGCCAACGTCCTGACTTTC.

V is TRBV18 and J is TRBJ1-1; D call uncertain. CDR1 is KGHSH and CDR2 is LQKENI in the germline V gene. Deletions cut 1 base from V and 5 bases from J, with 14 bases between. This CDR3 has 15 amino acids. The DNA for the CDR3 is TGTGCCAGCTCACCACTTGGTGGGGTTGGTACTGAAGCTTTCTTT. As protein: CASSPLGGVGTEAFF.

The chain employs TRBV4-2 and TRBJ1-5; the D is unclear. Germline CDR1 reads LGHNA; CDR2 reads YNFKEQ. The CDR3 has 15 residues. Trimming took 0 bases from V and 0 from J, leaving 6 bases between them. CDR3 in amino acids: CASSQDQTSNQPQHF. DNA for the CDR3: TGTGCCAGCAGCCAAGATCAGACTAGCAATCAGCCCCAGCATTTT.

V gene TRBV6-1 combines with J gene TRBJ2-7; D not certain. CDR1 is MNHNS and CDR2 is SASEGT in the germline V gene. This CDR3 has 15 residues. V lost 1 base and J lost 3, with 13 bases in between. CDR3 in amino acids: CASSEGYSGGYEQYF. The CDR3 DNA reads TGTGCCAGCAGTGAAGGGTATTCGGGCGGCTACGAGCAGTACTTC.

The chain joins TRBV5-1 to TRBJ2-5; the match to TRBD2 covers 7 bases. Germline lookup yields CDR1 SGHRS and CDR2 YFSETQ. The CDR3 sequence is 14 residues long. The ends lost 5 bases at V and 5 bases at J; junction bases unmatched: 9. CDR3 in amino acids: CASRLMRGGETQYF. CDR3 bases: TGCGCCAGCAGATTGATGAGGGGAGGGGAGACCCAGTACTTC.

V usage is TRBV9 and J usage is TRBJ2-5; D possibly uses TRBD1 or TRBD2 (6 bases each). In germline, CDR1 is SGDLS, CDR2 YYNGEE. V was clipped by 2 bases and J by 7 bases, with 12 bases between them. This CDR3 spans 13 amino acids. In nucleotides, the CDR3 is TGTGCCAGCAGCGTTGGAGGGGGTCCGACCCAGTACTTC. As protein: CASSVGGGPTQYF.

This chain connects TRBV5-5 to TRBJ1-1; D gene uncertain. CDR1 is SGHKS and CDR2 is YYEKEE in the germline V gene (reference sequence). There are 14 residues in the CDR3. Trimming left V 0 bases short and J 1 base short, with 7 bases between. CDR3 nucleotides: TGTGCCAGCAGCTTGGGAACGGCGAACACTGAAGCTTTCTTT. Its translation is CASSLGTANTEAFF.

The chain is built from TRBV3-1 (or the pseudogene TRBV3-2) and TRBJ1-2; 7 bases are a match to TRBD1. CDR1 and CDR2 (germline): LGHDT, YNNKEL (reference sequence). J was trimmed by 0 bases and V by 0 bases; bases with no gene match: 10. CDR3 length equals 18 residues. CDR3 DNA sequence: TGTGCCAGCAGCCAAGAAGGCCTCCGGGACAGAGCTAACTATGGCTACACCTTC. As protein: CASSQEGLRDRANYGYTF.

V usage is TRBV3-1 (or the pseudogene TRBV3-2) and J usage is TRBJ2-1; TRBD2 matches 9 bases. With 0 bases clipped from V and 7 bases from J, the junction kept 13 bases outside the gene matches. CDR1 is LGHDT and CDR2 is YNNKEL in the germline V gene (reference sequence). The CDR3 runs to 18 residues. The CDR3 region has the DNA TGTGCCAGCAGCCAAGATTGGTCTAGCGGGGAATATAGGAATGAGCAGTTCTTC. This translates into CASSQDWSSGEYRNEQFF.

The chain combines TRBV25-1 with TRBJ1-1; D unclear. Trimming stripped 4 bases from V and 7 bases from J, with 10 bases between. The CDR3 covers 12 residues. CDR1 MGHDK and CDR2 SYGVNS come from the germline V gene. The CDR3 loop is CASSATFDEAFF. CDR3 nucleotide sequence: TGTGCCAGCAGTGCCACCTTTGATGAAGCTTTCTTT.

This rearrangement joins TRBV27 to TRBJ2-2; perhaps D is TRBD1 or TRBD2 (5 bases each). The CDR3 is 16 residues long. The V end lost 0 bases, the J end lost 7 bases, and 15 bases lay between the germline ends. From germline, CDR1 is MNHEY and CDR2 SMNVEV (reference sequence). The CDR3 sequence: CASSLSGEGHGGELFF. The CDR3 DNA sequence: TGTGCCAGCAGTTTATCGGGAGAGGGGCACGGCGGGGAGCTGTTTTTT.

The chain joins TRBV25-1 to TRBJ2-1, with 9 bases fitting TRBD1. The CDR3 has 15 amino acids. J gave up 7 bases and V 3 bases, and 7 bases lay outside the gene matches. Germline CDR1 is MGHDK and CDR2 is SYGVNS. This chain's CDR3 is CASSDEQGAANEQFF. CDR3 in DNA: TGTGCCAGCAGTGACGAACAGGGGGCTGCGAATGAGCAGTTCTTC.

This clone has only one observation. The CDR3 sequence: CASSPRHTEAFF. The CDR3 DNA is TGTGCCAGCAGCCCCCGACACACTGAAGCTTTCTTT. The chain links TRBV5-8 to TRBJ1-1; D ambiguous. Trimming took off 4 bases at V and 3 bases at J, with 7 bases between the two ends. Germline V lookup: CDR1 SGHTS, CDR2 YDEGEE. The CDR3 runs to 12 residues.

The V and J genes are TRBV5-1 and TRBJ2-7; 10 nucleotides line up with TRBD2. Looked up from germline, CDR1 is SGHRS and CDR2 is YFSETQ. The CDR3 is 16 amino acids. V dropped 0 bases and J dropped 4; count of bases not matched to a gene: 7. CDR3 coding DNA: TGCGCCAGCAGCTTGGGGCCGGGACTAGCGCGGTACGAGCAGTACTTC. Protein: CASSLGPGLARYEQYF.

V is TRBV10-3 and J is TRBJ2-2; D tentatively reads TRBD1 or TRBD2 (7 bases each). Per germline, CDR1 ENHRY and CDR2 SYGVKD. Trimming stripped 0 bases from V and 4 bases from J, with 12 bases between. The CDR3 length is 16 residues. This CDR3 is CAISESGRGPTGELFF. In nucleotides, the CDR3 is TGTGCCATCAGTGAGTCGGGGAGGGGGCCCACCGGGGAGCTGTTTTTT.

The genes are TRBV3-1 (or the pseudogene TRBV3-2) and TRBJ1-2; D ambiguous. Germline loops: CDR1 LGHDT, CDR2 YNNKEL (reference sequence). This CDR3 contains 15 residues. The V gene lost 1 base and the J gene lost 0 bases, with 9 bases spanning the gap. The CDR3 DNA follows: TGTGCCAGCAGCCAAGCTCAGCTCTCTAACTATGGCTACACCTTC. Translation: CASSQAQLSNYGYTF.

The V and J genes are TRBV3-1 (or the pseudogene TRBV3-2) and TRBJ1-5; the D gene is possibly TRBD1 (5 bases). This CDR3 is 16 amino acids long. Germline V lookup: CDR1 LGHDT, CDR2 YNNKEL (reference sequence). V was trimmed by 0 bases and J by 6 bases, leaving 15 bases between them. Here the CDR3 reads CASSQDWGRGAQPQHF. The CDR3 nucleotides read TGTGCCAGCAGCCAAGATTGGGGGAGGGGTGCTCAGCCCCAGCATTTT.

The V call is TRBV14, the J call TRBJ1-3, with a possible D match to TRBD1 (5 bases). V was pared by 4 bases and J by 0 bases, with 16 bases between. The CDR3 length is 17 residues. From germline, CDR1 is SGHDN and CDR2 FVKESK. The CDR3 coding sequence is TGTGCCAGCAGCCCCGTGGGGGGGTTATACTCTGGAAACACCATATATTTT. It translates to CASSPVGGLYSGNTIYF.